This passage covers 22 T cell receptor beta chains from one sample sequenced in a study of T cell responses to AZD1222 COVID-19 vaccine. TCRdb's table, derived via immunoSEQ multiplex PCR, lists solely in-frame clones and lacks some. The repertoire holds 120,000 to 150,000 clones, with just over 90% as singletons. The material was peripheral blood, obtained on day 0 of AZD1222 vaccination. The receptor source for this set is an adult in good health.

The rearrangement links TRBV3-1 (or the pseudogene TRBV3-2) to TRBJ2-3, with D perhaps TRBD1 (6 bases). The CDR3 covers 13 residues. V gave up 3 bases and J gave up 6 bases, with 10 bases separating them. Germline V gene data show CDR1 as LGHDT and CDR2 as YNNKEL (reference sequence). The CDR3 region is CASSHDRPDTQYF. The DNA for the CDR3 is TGTGCCAGCAGCCATGACAGGCCGGATACGCAGTATTTT.

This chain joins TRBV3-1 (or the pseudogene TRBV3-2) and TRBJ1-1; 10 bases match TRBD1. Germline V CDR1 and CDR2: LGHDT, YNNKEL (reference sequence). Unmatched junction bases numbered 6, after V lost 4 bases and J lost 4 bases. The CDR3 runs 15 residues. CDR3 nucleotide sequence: TGTGCCAGCAGCCTCCCGGGACAGGGGTTCACTGAAGCTTTCTTT. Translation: CASSLPGQGFTEAFF.

The CDR3 reads CASSPTDFSNQPQHF. CDR3 coding DNA: TGTGCCAGCAGCCCGACAGACTTTAGCAATCAGCCCCAGCATTTT. The chain employs TRBV2 and TRBJ1-5, with D perhaps TRBD1 (5 bases). Germline lookup yields CDR1 SNHLY and CDR2 FYNNEI. With 6 bases removed from V and 0 bases from J, the gap between germline ends came to 12 bases. The CDR3 is 15 residues long.

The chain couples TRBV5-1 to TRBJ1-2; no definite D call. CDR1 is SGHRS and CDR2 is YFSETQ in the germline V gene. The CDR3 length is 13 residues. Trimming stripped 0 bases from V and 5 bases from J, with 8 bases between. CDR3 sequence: CASSLGQVYGYTF. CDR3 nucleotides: TGCGCCAGCAGCTTGGGTCAGGTTTATGGCTACACCTTC.

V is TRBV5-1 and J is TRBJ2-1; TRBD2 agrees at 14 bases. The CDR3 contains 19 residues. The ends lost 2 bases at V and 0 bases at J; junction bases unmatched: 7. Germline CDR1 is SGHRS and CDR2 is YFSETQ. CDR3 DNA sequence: TGCGCCAGCAGCTTTGGACTAGCGGGAGGTACGAGCTCCTACAATGAGCAGTTCTTC. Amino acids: CASSFGLAGGTSSYNEQFF.

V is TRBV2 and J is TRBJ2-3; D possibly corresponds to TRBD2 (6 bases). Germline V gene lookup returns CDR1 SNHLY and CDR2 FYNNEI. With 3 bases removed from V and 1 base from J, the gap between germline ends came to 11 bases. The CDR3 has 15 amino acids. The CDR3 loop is CASSDGSGRTDTQYF. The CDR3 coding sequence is TGTGCCAGCAGTGATGGTAGCGGCCGCACAGATACGCAGTATTTT.

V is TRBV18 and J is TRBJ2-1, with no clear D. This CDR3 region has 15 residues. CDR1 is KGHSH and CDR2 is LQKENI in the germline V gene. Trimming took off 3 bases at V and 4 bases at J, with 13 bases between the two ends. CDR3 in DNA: TGTGCCAGCTCACCCCGCAGGCAGATTTACAATGAGCAGTTCTTC. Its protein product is CASSPRRQIYNEQFF. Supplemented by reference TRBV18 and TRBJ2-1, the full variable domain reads NAGVMQNPRHLVRRRGQEARLRCSPMKGHSHVYWYRQLPEEGLKFMVYLQKENIIDESGMPKERFSAEFPKEGPSILRIQQVVRGDSAAYFCASSPRRQIYNEQFFGPGTRLTVL.

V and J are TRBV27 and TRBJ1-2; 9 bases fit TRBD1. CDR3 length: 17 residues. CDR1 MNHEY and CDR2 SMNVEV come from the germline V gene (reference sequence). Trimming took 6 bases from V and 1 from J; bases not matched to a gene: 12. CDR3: CASSPSRDRAFNYGYTF. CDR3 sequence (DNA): TGTGCCAGCAGCCCCTCCCGGGACAGGGCGTTTAACTATGGCTACACCTTC.

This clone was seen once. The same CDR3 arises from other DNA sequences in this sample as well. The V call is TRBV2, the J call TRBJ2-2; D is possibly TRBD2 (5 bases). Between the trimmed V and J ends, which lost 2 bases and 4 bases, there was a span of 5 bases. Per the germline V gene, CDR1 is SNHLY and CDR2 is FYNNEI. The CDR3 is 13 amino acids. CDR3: CASSELATGELFF. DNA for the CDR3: TGTGCCAGCAGTGAACTAGCCACCGGGGAGCTGTTTTTT. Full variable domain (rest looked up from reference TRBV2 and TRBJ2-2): EPEVTQTPSHQVTQMGQEVILRCVPISNHLYFYWYRQILGQKVEFLVSFYNNEISEKSEIFDDQFSVERPDGSNFTLKIRSTKLEDSAMYFCASSELATGELFFGEGSRLTVL.

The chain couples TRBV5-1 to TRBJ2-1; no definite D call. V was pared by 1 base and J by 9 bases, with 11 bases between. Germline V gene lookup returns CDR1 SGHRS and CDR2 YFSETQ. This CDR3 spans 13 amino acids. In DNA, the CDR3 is TGCGCCAGCAGCTTGCCCGGGTCAAGTGAGCAGTTCTTC. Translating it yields CASSLPGSSEQFF.

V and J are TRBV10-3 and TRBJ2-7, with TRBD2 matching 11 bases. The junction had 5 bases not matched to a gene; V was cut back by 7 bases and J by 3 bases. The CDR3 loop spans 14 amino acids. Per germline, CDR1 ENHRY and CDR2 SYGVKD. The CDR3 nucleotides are TGTGCCATCACCCCTGGACTAGCGGGCTACGAGCAGTACTTC. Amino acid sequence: CAITPGLAGYEQYF.

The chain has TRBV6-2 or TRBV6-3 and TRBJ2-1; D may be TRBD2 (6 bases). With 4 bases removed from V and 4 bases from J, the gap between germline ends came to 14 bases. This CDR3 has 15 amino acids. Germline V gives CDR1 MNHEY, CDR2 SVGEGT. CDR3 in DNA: TGTGCCAGCAGTTCCACGGGAGCTAGATACAATGAGCAGTTCTTC. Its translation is CASSSTGARYNEQFF.

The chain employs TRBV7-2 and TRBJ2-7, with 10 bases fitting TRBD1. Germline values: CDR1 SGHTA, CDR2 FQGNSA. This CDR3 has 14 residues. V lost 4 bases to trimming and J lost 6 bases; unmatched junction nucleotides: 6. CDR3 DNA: TGTGCCAGCAGCTCAAGACAGGGGGCTCTCGAGCAGTACTTC. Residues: CASSSRQGALEQYF.

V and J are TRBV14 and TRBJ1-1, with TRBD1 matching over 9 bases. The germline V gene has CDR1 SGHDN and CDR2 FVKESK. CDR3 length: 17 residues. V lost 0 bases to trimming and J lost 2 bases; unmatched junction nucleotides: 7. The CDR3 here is CASSQDFAGQGNTEAFF. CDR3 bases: TGTGCCAGCAGCCAAGATTTCGCGGGACAGGGCAACACTGAAGCTTTCTTT.

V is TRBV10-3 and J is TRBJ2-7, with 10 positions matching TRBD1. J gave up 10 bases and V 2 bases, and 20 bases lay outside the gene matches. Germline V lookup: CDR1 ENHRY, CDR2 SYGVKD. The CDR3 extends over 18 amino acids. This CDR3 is CAISEPRSATGGPPGQYF. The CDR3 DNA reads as TGTGCCATCAGTGAGCCAAGGTCCGCGACAGGGGGCCCTCCCGGACAGTACTTC.

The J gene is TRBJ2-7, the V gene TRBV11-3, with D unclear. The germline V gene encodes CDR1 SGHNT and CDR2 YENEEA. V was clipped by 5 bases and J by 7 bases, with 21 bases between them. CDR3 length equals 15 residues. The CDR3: CASSGSALSYREQYF. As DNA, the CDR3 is TGTGCCAGCAGCGGGTCCGCCCTTTCTTATCGGGAGCAGTACTTC.

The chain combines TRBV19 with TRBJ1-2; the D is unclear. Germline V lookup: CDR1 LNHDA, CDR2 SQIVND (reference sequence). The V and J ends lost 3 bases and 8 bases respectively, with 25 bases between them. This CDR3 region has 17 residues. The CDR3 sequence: CASSMADSSWAGRGYTF. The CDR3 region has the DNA TGTGCCAGTAGTATGGCAGATAGCTCGTGGGCAGGCCGGGGCTACACCTTC. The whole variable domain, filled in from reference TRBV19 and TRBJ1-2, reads DGGITQSPKYLFRKEGQNVTLSCEQNLNHDAMYWYRQDPGQGLRLIYYSQIVNDFQKGDIAEGYSVSREKKESFPLTVTSAQKNPTAFYLCASSMADSSWAGRGYTFGSGTRLTVV.

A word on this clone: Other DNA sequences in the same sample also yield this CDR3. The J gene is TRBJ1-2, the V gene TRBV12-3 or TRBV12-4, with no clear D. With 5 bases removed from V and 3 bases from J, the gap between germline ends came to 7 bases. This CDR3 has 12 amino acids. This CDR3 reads CASSPGDYGYTF. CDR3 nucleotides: TGTGCCAGCAGTCCGGGCGACTATGGCTACACCTTC.

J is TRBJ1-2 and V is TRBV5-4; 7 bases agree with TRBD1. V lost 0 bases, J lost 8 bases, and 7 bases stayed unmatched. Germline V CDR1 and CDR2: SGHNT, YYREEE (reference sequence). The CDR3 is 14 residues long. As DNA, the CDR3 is TGTGCCAGCAGCTTGGCAGGGGGTCTAGGGGGCTACACCTTC. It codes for CASSLAGGLGGYTF.

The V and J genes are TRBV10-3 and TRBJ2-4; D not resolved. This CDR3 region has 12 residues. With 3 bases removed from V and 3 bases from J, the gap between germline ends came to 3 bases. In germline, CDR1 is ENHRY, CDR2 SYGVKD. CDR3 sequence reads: CAISDYKNIQYF. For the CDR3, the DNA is TGTGCCATCAGTGACTACAAAAACATTCAGTACTTC.

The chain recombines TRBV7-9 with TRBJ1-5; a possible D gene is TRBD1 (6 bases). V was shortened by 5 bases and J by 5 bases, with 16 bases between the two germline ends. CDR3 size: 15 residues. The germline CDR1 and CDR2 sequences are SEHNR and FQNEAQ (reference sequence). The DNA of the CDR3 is TGTGCCAGCAGCCAATCAGGGGTCGGGGATCAGCCCCAGCATTTT. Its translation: CASSQSGVGDQPQHF.

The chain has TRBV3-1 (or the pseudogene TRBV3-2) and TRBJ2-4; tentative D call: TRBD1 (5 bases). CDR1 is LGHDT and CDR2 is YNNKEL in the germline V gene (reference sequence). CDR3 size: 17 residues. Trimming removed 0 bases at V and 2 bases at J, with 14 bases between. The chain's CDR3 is CASSQDLQGFSKNIQYF. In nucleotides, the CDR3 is TGTGCCAGCAGCCAAGATCTGCAGGGTTTTTCCAAAAACATTCAGTACTTC.